Below, 32 T cell receptor beta chains from the same sample are listed, as sequenced in a study of blood T cell repertoires in COVID-19. Libraries were prepared by immunoSEQ multiplex PCR; TCRdb keeps only in-frame clonotypes and omits some of them. Of 490,000 or so clones in the sample, around 87% were seen once. Sequencing was performed on PBMCs or T cells enriched from blood (not recorded which). These receptors were obtained from a woman between 40 and 55 years old who had recovered from COVID-19.

The sample holds a few counts of this clone. The chain joins TRBV7-9 to TRBJ1-1; 8 bases align to TRBD1. The CDR3 spans 16 residues. The junction had 8 bases not matched to a gene; V was cut back by 0 bases and J by 5 bases. Germline CDR1 SEHNR, CDR2 FQNEAQ (reference sequence). This chain's CDR3 is CASSLAGAGGRTEAFF. DNA of the CDR3: TGTGCCAGCAGCTTAGCGGGGGCAGGGGGCAGGACTGAAGCTTTCTTT.

This chain joins TRBV19 and TRBJ1-2; D not certain. Germline lookup yields CDR1 LNHDA and CDR2 SQIVND (reference sequence). CDR3 size: 14 residues. V was cut by 4 bases and J by 3 bases, with 12 bases left in between. DNA for the CDR3: TGTGCCAGTAGTACCCTGGGGAGAGACTATGGCTACACCTTC. It translates to CASSTLGRDYGYTF.

V gene TRBV5-1 combines with J gene TRBJ1-5; 11 bases fit TRBD1. Germline V gene lookup returns CDR1 SGHRS and CDR2 YFSETQ. V gave up 4 bases and J gave up 2 bases; unmatched junction bases: 2. This CDR3 has 15 amino acids. In DNA form, the CDR3 reads TGCGCCAGCAGCCTGGGACAGGGGGGCAATCAGCCCCAGCATTTT. This sequence encodes CASSLGQGGNQPQHF.

The gene calls are TRBV2 and TRBJ2-1, with D unresolved. Trimming stripped 10 bases from V and 3 bases from J, with 7 bases between. The CDR3 runs to 11 residues. CDR1 SNHLY and CDR2 FYNNEI come from the germline V gene. CDR3 sequence: CATVFYNEQFF. CDR3 DNA: TGTGCCACCGTTTTCTACAATGAGCAGTTCTTC.

This clone occurred once. The chain links TRBV7-6 to TRBJ2-1; no definite D call. This CDR3 has 15 residues. The ends were cut back, 1 base at V and 7 bases at J, with 14 bases in the middle. CDR1 is SGHVS, CDR2 FNYEAQ, per germline. Written as DNA, the CDR3 is TGTGCCAGCAGCTTAGTAGCCGGCGCTTGGAATGAGCAGTTCTTC. Amino acid sequence: CASSLVAGAWNEQFF. Supplemented by reference TRBV7-6 and TRBJ2-1, the full variable domain reads GAGVSQSPRYKVTKRGQDVALRCDPISGHVSLYWYRQALGQGPEFLTYFNYEAQQDKSGLPNDRFSAERPEGSISTLTIQRTEQRDSAMYRCASSLVAGAWNEQFFGPGTRLTVL.

This chain connects TRBV12-5 to TRBJ1-1, with D possibly TRBD1 on 6 matching bases. In germline, CDR1 is LGHNT, CDR2 FRNRAP. The CDR3 is 14 residues long. The V gene lost 3 bases and the J gene lost 8 bases, with 16 bases spanning the gap. In DNA form, the CDR3 reads TGTGCTAGTGGTTTCAGGGGAGTTGGGGGAGAAGCTTTCTTT. Protein sequence: CASGFRGVGGEAFF.

The chain joins TRBV5-4 to TRBJ1-3, with 11 bases matching TRBD1. Unmatched junction bases numbered 4, after V lost 4 bases and J lost 7 bases. The CDR3 loop spans 14 amino acids. CDR1 and CDR2 (germline): SGHNT, YYREEE (reference sequence). The DNA for the CDR3 is TGTGCCAGCAGCCTTGGGGACAGGGGGAACACCATATATTTT. Translated, it gives CASSLGDRGNTIYF.

The chain uses TRBV11-3 and TRBJ1-1; D remains unclear. Deletions cut 11 bases from V and 1 base from J, with 14 bases between. The CDR3 extends over 13 amino acids. Germline V gene sequence: CDR1 SGHNT, CDR2 YENEEA. The DNA of the CDR3 is TGTGCCGTCGGAACAGAGAAGAACACTGAAGCTTTCTTT. It encodes CAVGTEKNTEAFF.

The chain carries TRBV5-4 and TRBJ2-6; 9 nucleotides line up with TRBD1. This CDR3 spans 19 amino acids. The germline V gene encodes CDR1 SGHNT and CDR2 YYREEE (reference sequence). V lost 3 bases, J lost 0 bases, and 10 bases stayed unmatched. DNA for the CDR3: TGTGCCAGCAGCTCCCATAGAGGGACAGGGTCCTCTGGGGCCAACGTCCTGACTTTC. Translated: CASSSHRGTGSSGANVLTF.

The chain is built from TRBV5-1 and TRBJ1-1; 8 bases agree with TRBD1. The CDR3 length is 15 residues. Trimming at V came to 3 bases and at J to 4 bases, leaving 8 bases not matched to a gene. Germline values: CDR1 SGHRS, CDR2 YFSETQ. CDR3 DNA: TGCGCCAGCAGCTCTACTCAGACAGGGGCCACTGAAGCTTTCTTT. This codes for CASSSTQTGATEAFF.

The chain links TRBV4-2 to TRBJ2-1; 8 bases map to TRBD1. Germline CDR1 LGHNA, CDR2 YNFKEQ. The CDR3 runs to 17 residues. V lost 3 bases and J lost 1; bases outside the gene matches: 8. CDR3 sequence: CASSHKRTGMSYNEQFF. CDR3 DNA sequence: TGTGCCAGCAGCCATAAACGGACAGGGATGTCCTACAATGAGCAGTTCTTC.

The V gene is TRBV18, the J gene TRBJ2-3; TRBD2 matches 12 bases. The V segment lost 3 bases and the J segment 0 bases; nucleotides outside the gene matches: 7. CDR3 length: 18 amino acids. Germline V gene sequence: CDR1 KGHSH, CDR2 LQKENI. The CDR3 sequence: CASSPILAGGSSTDTQYF. DNA of the CDR3: TGTGCCAGCTCACCCATCCTAGCGGGAGGGAGTAGCACAGATACGCAGTATTTT.

The genes are TRBV4-1 and TRBJ1-4; D is unresolved. Germline CDR1 reads MGHRA; CDR2 reads YSYEKL. The CDR3 spans 15 residues. The germline V and J ends were trimmed by 0 bases and 8 bases, with 13 bases remaining between them. CDR3 DNA sequence: TGCGCCAGCAGCCAAGAGGGCAGGACGGGAGAAAAACTGTTTTTT. As protein: CASSQEGRTGEKLFF.

This clone was detected a few times. The J gene is TRBJ2-3, the V gene TRBV7-9, with D uncertain. The V gene's germline CDR1 is SEHNR and CDR2 FQNEAQ (reference sequence). V was pared by 1 base and J by 3 bases, with 11 bases between. This CDR3 is built from 15 residues. CDR3 loop: CASSLESFSTDTQYF. The CDR3 DNA reads TGTGCCAGCAGCTTAGAGTCCTTTAGTACAGATACGCAGTATTTT.

The chain carries TRBV5-8 and TRBJ1-3; 7 bases match TRBD1. Germline assignment: CDR1 SGHTS and CDR2 YDEGEE. The CDR3 totals 14 residues. Trimming took 6 bases from V and 3 from J; bases not matched to a gene: 6. The CDR3 DNA is TGTGCCAGCAACGACAGGGCACGTGGAAACACCATATATTTT. Amino acids: CASNDRARGNTIYF.

The chain carries TRBV5-8 and TRBJ1-1; 9 bases agree with TRBD1. The germline V gene encodes CDR1 SGHTS and CDR2 YDEGEE. This CDR3 region has 16 residues. Trimming at V came to 3 bases and at J to 2 bases, leaving 8 bases not matched to a gene. As DNA, the CDR3 is TGTGCCAGCAGCTCGCACAGGGGGCCCGGAAACACTGAAGCTTTCTTT. Its translation: CASSSHRGPGNTEAFF.

The J gene is TRBJ1-1, the V gene TRBV4-1, with 7 nucleotides matching TRBD1. V was clipped by 1 base and J by 7 bases; unmatched bases: 6. The length of the CDR3 is 14 residues. Germline V gives CDR1 MGHRA, CDR2 YSYEKL. CDR3 nucleotide sequence: TGCGCCAGCAGCCAAGGCGACAGGGTTATTGAAGCTTTCTTT. This sequence encodes CASSQGDRVIEAFF.

The V call is TRBV2, the J call TRBJ2-5; TRBD1 matches at 7 bases. V gave up 3 bases and J gave up 5 bases; unmatched junction bases: 9. The CDR3 is made up of 15 amino acids. Per the germline V gene, CDR1 is SNHLY and CDR2 is FYNNEI. Here the CDR3 reads CASSDMDRREETQYF. Here the CDR3 DNA reads TGTGCCAGCAGTGATATGGACAGGCGCGAGGAGACCCAGTACTTC.

This clone has more than one count but fewer than ten. The V and J genes are TRBV28 and TRBJ1-2, with D hard to call. This CDR3 has 12 residues. Trimming left V 6 bases short and J 4 bases short, with 9 bases between. From germline, CDR1 is MDHEN and CDR2 SYDVKM. CDR3 sequence (DNA): TGTGCCAGCAGCCGATTACTCTATGGCTACACCTTC. Translated, it gives CASSRLLYGYTF.

The gene calls are TRBV3-1 (or the pseudogene TRBV3-2) and TRBJ2-7, with 16 bases fitting TRBD2. Germline V CDR1 and CDR2: LGHDT, YNNKEL (reference sequence). J lost 0 bases, V lost 2 bases, and 7 bases had no gene match. The CDR3 contains 19 residues. The CDR3 loop is CASSQCGTSGRATSYEQYF. As DNA, the CDR3 is TGTGCCAGCAGCCAATGCGGGACTAGCGGGAGGGCCACCTCCTACGAGCAGTACTTC.

The chain recombines TRBV6-6 with TRBJ2-5; 9 nucleotides line up with TRBD1. Unmatched junction bases numbered 5, after V lost 2 bases and J lost 4 bases. From germline, CDR1 is MNHNY and CDR2 SVGAGI (reference sequence). The CDR3 is 15 amino acids. As DNA, the CDR3 is TGTGCCAGCAGTTACGGGACAGGGTTGGGAGAGACCCAGTACTTC. Amino acids: CASSYGTGLGETQYF.

V gene TRBV12-3 or TRBV12-4 combines with J gene TRBJ1-2, with D tentatively TRBD1 (5 bases). V lost 4 bases and J 8 bases, leaving 11 bases between the germline ends. This CDR3 is built from 12 residues. The CDR3 DNA is TGTGCCAGCAGTTCACAGGTGGCCGGCTACACCTTC. It encodes CASSSQVAGYTF.

The V and J genes are TRBV11-2 and TRBJ1-1, with a tentative D call TRBD1 (5 bases). Germline V gene lookup returns CDR1 SGHAT and CDR2 FQNNGV. V lost 2 bases and J 2 bases, leaving 12 bases between the germline ends. The CDR3 has 15 residues. CDR3 DNA sequence: TGTGCCAGCAGCTTACAGGGAACCCTCAACACTGAAGCTTTCTTT. Its protein is CASSLQGTLNTEAFF.

The chain is built from TRBV9 and TRBJ2-7; D may be TRBD1 (5 bases). V lost 3 bases, J lost 2 bases, and 15 bases lay in between. This CDR3 region has 15 residues. From germline, CDR1 is SGDLS and CDR2 YYNGEE. DNA of the CDR3: TGTGCCAGCAGCGAGGCGGCAGGGCCACCCTACGAGCAGTACTTC. Encoded protein: CASSEAAGPPYEQYF.

This clone came up a few times. The chain employs TRBV24-1 and TRBJ2-2; 8 positions agree with TRBD2. Germline CDR1 reads KGHDR; CDR2 reads SFDVKD. V lost 2 bases and J lost 6; bases outside the gene matches: 7. The CDR3 runs 16 residues. CDR3 residues: CATSDSYREGAGELFF. In DNA form, the CDR3 reads TGTGCCACCAGTGATTCATATCGGGAGGGGGCCGGGGAGCTGTTTTTT.

V and J are TRBV9 and TRBJ1-2, with D unresolved. This CDR3 region has 16 residues. Trimming pared 2 bases from V and 4 bases from J, leaving 18 bases between. CDR1 is SGDLS, CDR2 YYNGEE, per germline. The CDR3: CASSVLPGRGSYGYTF. The DNA of the CDR3 is TGTGCCAGCAGCGTCCTCCCCGGGCGGGGTAGCTATGGCTACACCTTC.

The V call is TRBV5-1, the J call TRBJ1-1, with 7 nucleotides matching TRBD1. The CDR3 sequence is 16 residues long. The V and J ends lost 4 bases and 2 bases, in that order; junction bases with no gene match: 11. Looked up from germline, CDR1 is SGHRS and CDR2 is YFSETQ. DNA for the CDR3: TGCGCCAGCAGCCCCCATACGACAGGGATTAACACTGAAGCTTTCTTT. Translated, it gives CASSPHTTGINTEAFF.

The gene calls are TRBV24-1 and TRBJ2-1; TRBD2 might be the D (6 bases). Germline CDR1 KGHDR, CDR2 SFDVKD. The V gene lost 1 base and the J gene lost 0 bases, with 15 bases spanning the gap. This CDR3 has 18 amino acids. In nucleotides, the CDR3 is TGTGCCACCAGTGATTTCTCTAGCGCTTCGAGCTCCTACAATGAGCAGTTCTTC. Amino acid sequence: CATSDFSSASSSYNEQFF.

This chain joins TRBV29-1 and TRBJ1-1; 7 bases map to TRBD1. V lost 7 bases to trimming and J lost 1 base; unmatched junction nucleotides: 9. CDR3 length: 14 residues. The germline V gene has CDR1 SQVTM and CDR2 ANQGSEA. CDR3 coding DNA: TGCAGCGCCGGAGAGGGGGCGGGGAACACTGAAGCTTTCTTT. Its translation is CSAGEGAGNTEAFF.

This sequence joins TRBV7-2 and TRBJ2-1; 11 bases fit TRBD2. From germline, CDR1 is SGHTA and CDR2 FQGNSA. With V trimmed by 8 bases and J by 4 bases, 4 bases remained unmatched. There are 14 residues in the CDR3. CDR3 loop: CASQGTSGYNEQFF. The CDR3 region has the DNA TGTGCCAGCCAGGGGACTAGCGGATACAATGAGCAGTTCTTC. Combining the CDR3 with reference TRBV7-2 and TRBJ2-1 gives the whole variable domain GAGVSQSPSNKVTEKGKDVELRCDPISGHTALYWYRQSLGQGLEFLIYFQGNSAPDKSGLPSDRFSAERTGGSVSTLTIQRTQQEDSAVYLCASQGTSGYNEQFFGPGTRLTVL.

The chain's CDR3 is CASSTAPGTDLHEAFF. DNA for the CDR3: TGTGCCAGCAGCACCGCACCGGGGACAGACCTCCATGAAGCTTTCTTT. The chain links TRBV7-9 to TRBJ1-1; 7 bases are shared with TRBD1. This CDR3 region has 16 residues. J gave up 7 bases and V 5 bases, and 16 bases lay outside the gene matches. CDR1 and CDR2 (germline): SEHNR, FQNEAQ (reference sequence).

This chain links TRBV6-2 or TRBV6-3 with TRBJ1-5; no firm D call. This CDR3 comprises 13 residues. V was pared by 2 bases and J by 7 bases, with 9 bases between. Germline CDR1 is MNHEY and CDR2 is SVGEGT. The CDR3 region has the DNA TGTGCCAGCAGTTACCCCGAAAGCCAGCCCCAGCATTTT. Residues: CASSYPESQPQHF.